The 7 T cell receptor beta chains reported below all come from one sample, sequenced in a study of T cells in Graves' hyperthyroidism and ophthalmopathy. Regions amplified from RNA transcripts were the TCR beta CDR3 regions. RT-PCR in the first round (using the HTBI primer set) targeted the TCR CDR3. One entry per CDR3 protein, called by TCRdb with MiXCR from the multiplex PCR reads. In the table there are hundreds of thousands of distinct CDR3 sequences, approximately 15% of which are singletons. The material sequenced was blood. The receptors were sampled from an older woman with Graves' ophthalmopathy.

This clonotype has ten or more counts. The chain employs TRBV20-1 and TRBJ2-5; D is possibly TRBD2 (6 bases). Germline lookup yields CDR1 DFQATT and CDR2 SNEGSKA (reference sequence). This CDR3 comprises 13 residues. Trimming shortened V by 2 bases and J by 4 bases, and 11 bases separated the two germline ends. The CDR3 DNA reads TGCAGTGCTAGACTGGAGGGACCAGAGACCCAGTACTTC. This sequence encodes CSARLEGPETQYF.

The table lists this clonotype with many counts. The chain couples TRBV30 to TRBJ2-5; weak D call: TRBD1 (5 bases). With 4 bases removed from V and 2 bases from J, the gap between germline ends came to 14 bases. The CDR3 contains 14 residues. Germline-derived CDR1 and CDR2 are GTSNPN and SVGIG (reference sequence). The DNA of the CDR3 is TGTGCCTGGAACTCATTTACAGGTCAAGAGACCCAGTACTTC. This gives the protein CAWNSFTGQETQYF.

The rearrangement links TRBV19 to TRBJ2-7; 7 bases agree with TRBD1. Looked up from germline, CDR1 is LNHDA and CDR2 is SQIVND (reference sequence). There are 16 residues in the CDR3. Losses at the gene ends were 5 bases for V and 0 bases for J; bases not matched to a gene: 10. In DNA, the CDR3 is TGTGCCAGTAGTTCAAGACAGGGCCACTTCTCCTACGAGCAGTACTTC. Its protein product is CASSSRQGHFSYEQYF.

This clonotype has a count of ten or more. The chain carries TRBV7-2 and TRBJ1-5, with 8 bases lining up with TRBD1. V lost 5 bases to trimming and J lost 2 bases; unmatched junction nucleotides: 8. The germline gives CDR1 SGHTA, CDR2 FQGNSA. The CDR3 is 16 residues long. DNA of the CDR3: TGTGCCAGCAGCCCTAACAGACAGGGGCGCAATCAGCCCCAGCATTTT. Translation: CASSPNRQGRNQPQHF.

This clonotype has a handful of counts. The chain recombines TRBV29-1 with TRBJ2-6, with no clear D. Trimming left V 6 bases short and J 1 base short, with 10 bases between. Germline V gene data show CDR1 as SQVTM and CDR2 as ANQGSEA. The CDR3 covers 14 residues. For the CDR3, the DNA is TGCAGCGTGGTAGGATCTTCTGGGGCCAACGTCCTGACTTTC. Translated: CSVVGSSGANVLTF.

This clonotype was seen ten or more times. The gene calls are TRBV3-1 and TRBJ1-1; D is uncertain. The CDR3 contains 13 residues. The V end was cut by 0 bases, the J end by 6 bases, with 8 bases between. The germline CDR1 and CDR2 sequences are LGHDT and YNNKEL (reference sequence). CDR3 in amino acids: CASSQERLPEAFF. The DNA for the CDR3 is TGTGCCAGCAGCCAAGAGCGACTCCCTGAAGCTTTCTTT.

At least ten counts were recorded for this clonotype. The chain employs TRBV6-1 and TRBJ2-7; 8 bases match TRBD1. V trimming: 5 bases; J trimming: 3 bases; junction bases outside the gene matches: 9. In germline, CDR1 is MNHNS, CDR2 SASEGT. The CDR3 consists of 15 residues. Written as DNA, the CDR3 is TGTGCCAGCAGTCGTGCCGGGACAGGACTCTACGAGCAGTACTTC. Its translation: CASSRAGTGLYEQYF.